The source of this T cell receptor (beta chain) is a study of cytomegalovirus exposure and HLA in healthy donors. V lost 3 bases to trimming and J lost 3 bases, with 9 bases between them. Germline values: CDR1 LNHDA, CDR2 SQIVND (reference sequence). The CDR3 extends over 14 amino acids. The sample holds a few counts of this clone. Both 60 Vbeta primers and 13 Jbeta primers went into the PCR. The protocol was immunoSEQ multiplex PCR, while the TCRdb copy is restricted to in-frame clones and leaves out a portion. The sample has some 170,000 clones; 80% are singletons. J is TRBJ1-5 and V is TRBV19, with D uncertain. The sequenced material came from PBMCs. This receptor was taken from a man between 18 and 35 years old in good health and CMV-seropositive. The CDR3 loop is CASSIKSVNQPQHF. The DNA for the CDR3 is TGTGCCAGTAGTATTAAGAGTGTCAATCAGCCCCAGCATTTT.